This T cell receptor beta chain was retrieved from a study of beta chain features in type 1 diabetes. Background on the study: Similarity in age, gender and cell yields was seen between patients and healthy donors. Sorted cells, roughly 98,000,000 in number, were examined across all samples.

This clone has just a few counts. The target antigen is unknown. Study results and limitations: All four CD4+ subsets of Type 1 diabetes patients contained TCRB CDR3s that were moderately but significantly shorter. A pattern of fewer insertions and more deletions at VDJ junctions was seen in type 1 diabetes patients. The analysis here could not establish whether HLA type shapes TCRB rearrangement.

Trimming pared 5 bases from V and 4 bases from J, leaving 15 bases between. The CDR3 extends over 14 amino acids. The germline V gene has CDR1 MDHEN and CDR2 SYDVKM. cDNA synthesis used the whole RNA isolate, giving expressed TCRB sequences. Using immunoSEQ multiplex PCR, the repertoire was profiled, and TCRdb retains in-frame clones only, with some absent. The data show around 300,000 clones, approximately 15% seen once. The sequence was collected from a man aged 18 to 35 with type 1 diabetes. The sample taken for sequencing was naive CD4+ T cells from blood. The chain carries TRBV28 and TRBJ2-7; D is perhaps TRBD1 (7 bases). This chain's CDR3 is CASSTHRGGYEQYF. The DNA for the CDR3 is TGTGCCAGCAGTACGCACAGGGGAGGTTACGAGCAGTACTTC.